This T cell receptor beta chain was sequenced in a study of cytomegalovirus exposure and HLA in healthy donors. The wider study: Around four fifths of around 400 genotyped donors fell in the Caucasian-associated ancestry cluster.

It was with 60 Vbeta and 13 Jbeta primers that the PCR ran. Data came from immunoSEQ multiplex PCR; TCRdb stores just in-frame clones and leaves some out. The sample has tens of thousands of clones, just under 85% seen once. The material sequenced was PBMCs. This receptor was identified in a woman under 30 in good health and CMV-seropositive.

For the CDR3, the DNA is TGTGCCAGCAGCCCGGGGCGGGGGGCGCTGGAGACCCAGTACTTC. Translating gives CASSPGRGALETQYF. The rearrangement uses TRBV5-8 and TRBJ2-5, with 8 bases aligning to TRBD2. This CDR3 is 15 amino acids long. The V gene's germline CDR1 is SGHTS and CDR2 YDEGEE. Trimming cost V 4 bases and J 5 bases; bases outside gene matches: 10.